The rows below give T cell receptor beta chains drawn from one sample of a study of long-term antiretroviral therapy in people with HIV. Assay used: immunoSEQ multiplex PCR; TCRdb lists only in-frame clones, some missing. The table records 30,000 to 50,000 clones, around 85% of them present only once. The sample was unsorted PBMCs, taken 3.1 years after starting antiretroviral therapy. Receptor source: a woman aged 45-60 years with HIV. The CDR3 runs from the conserved cysteine through the conserved F or W. Fields, in order: CDR3 protein, J gene, D gene, V gene. A D gene is named only where the DNA matches it firmly.

CDR3 protein: CASSPLGQGDYGYTF
J gene: TRBJ1-2
D gene: TRBD1
V gene: TRBV7-9

CDR3 protein: CASSFGTSPLTDTQYF
J gene: TRBJ2-3
D gene: TRBD2
V gene: TRBV5-4

CDR3 protein: CASSLASREDGYTF
J gene: TRBJ1-2
D gene: NA
V gene: TRBV7-8

CDR3 protein: CASARVGTDYGYTF
J gene: TRBJ1-2
D gene: NA
V gene: TRBV5-6

CDR3 protein: CASSLAQESIIYF
J gene: TRBJ1-3
D gene: NA
V gene: TRBV7-2

CDR3 protein: CASSSRTRGTITF
J gene: TRBJ1-2
D gene: TRBD1
V gene: TRBV6-5

CDR3 protein: CASSGTALSGNTIYF
J gene: TRBJ1-3
D gene: NA
V gene: TRBV2

CDR3 protein: CASSQEGQRNTGELFF
J gene: TRBJ2-2
D gene: NA
V gene: TRBV4-1

CDR3 protein: CAWSVGSNQPQHF
J gene: TRBJ1-5
D gene: NA
V gene: TRBV30

CDR3 protein: CSVQGAVNEKLFF
J gene: TRBJ1-4
D gene: TRBD1
V gene: TRBV29-1

CDR3 protein: CASSLEGGSTDTQYF
J gene: TRBJ2-3
D gene: NA
V gene: TRBV5-1

CDR3 protein: CATRRLAEAFF
J gene: TRBJ1-1
D gene: NA
V gene: TRBV19

CDR3 protein: CASSSPRVERGEQYF
J gene: TRBJ2-7
D gene: NA
V gene: TRBV11-2

CDR3 protein: CASSIGLDSYNEQFF
J gene: TRBJ2-1
D gene: NA
V gene: TRBV19

CDR3 protein: CASSPGAPGRNQPQHF
J gene: TRBJ1-5
D gene: NA
V gene: TRBV7-9

CDR3 protein: CASSPAGGADTQYF
J gene: TRBJ2-3
D gene: TRBD2
V gene: TRBV2

CDR3 protein: CSVRPWGPRGNEQFF
J gene: TRBJ2-1
D gene: NA
V gene: TRBV29-1

CDR3 protein: CSAAGDYMNTEAFF
J gene: TRBJ1-1
D gene: NA
V gene: TRBV29-1